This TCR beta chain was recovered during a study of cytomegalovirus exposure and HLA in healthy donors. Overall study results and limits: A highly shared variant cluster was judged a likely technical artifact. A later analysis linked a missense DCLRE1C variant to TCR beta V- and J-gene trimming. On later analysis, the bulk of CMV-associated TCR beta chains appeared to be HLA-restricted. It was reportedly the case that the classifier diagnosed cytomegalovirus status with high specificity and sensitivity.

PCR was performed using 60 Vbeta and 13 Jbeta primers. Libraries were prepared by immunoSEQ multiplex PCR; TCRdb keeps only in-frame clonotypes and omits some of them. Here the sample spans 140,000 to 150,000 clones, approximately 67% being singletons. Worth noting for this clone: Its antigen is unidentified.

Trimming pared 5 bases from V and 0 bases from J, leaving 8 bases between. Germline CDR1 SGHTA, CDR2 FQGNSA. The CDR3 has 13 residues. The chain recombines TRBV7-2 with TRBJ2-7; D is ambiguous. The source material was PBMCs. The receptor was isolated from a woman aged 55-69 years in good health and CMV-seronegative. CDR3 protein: CASSESVSYEQYF. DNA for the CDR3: TGTGCCAGCAGCGAGTCTGTCTCCTACGAGCAGTACTTC.